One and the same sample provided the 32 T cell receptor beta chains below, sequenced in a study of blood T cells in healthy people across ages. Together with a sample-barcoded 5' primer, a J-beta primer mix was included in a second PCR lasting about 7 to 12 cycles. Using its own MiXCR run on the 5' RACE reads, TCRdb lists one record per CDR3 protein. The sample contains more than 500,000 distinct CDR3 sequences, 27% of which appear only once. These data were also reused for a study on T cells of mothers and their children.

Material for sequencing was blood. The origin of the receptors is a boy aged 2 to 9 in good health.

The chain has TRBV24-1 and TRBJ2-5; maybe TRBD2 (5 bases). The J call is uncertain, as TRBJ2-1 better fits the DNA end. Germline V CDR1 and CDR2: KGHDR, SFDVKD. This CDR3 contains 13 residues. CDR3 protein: CATSGGADNEQFF. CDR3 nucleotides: TGTGCCACCAGTGGAGGAGCGGACAATGAGCAGTTCTTC.

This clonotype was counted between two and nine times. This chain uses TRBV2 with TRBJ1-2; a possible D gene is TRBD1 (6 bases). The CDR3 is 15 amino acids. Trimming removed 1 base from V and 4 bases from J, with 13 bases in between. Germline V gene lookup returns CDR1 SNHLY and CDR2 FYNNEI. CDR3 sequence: CASSEGGAGVYGYTF. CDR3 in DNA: TGTGCCAGCAGTGAAGGGGGGGCCGGCGTCTATGGCTACACCTTC.

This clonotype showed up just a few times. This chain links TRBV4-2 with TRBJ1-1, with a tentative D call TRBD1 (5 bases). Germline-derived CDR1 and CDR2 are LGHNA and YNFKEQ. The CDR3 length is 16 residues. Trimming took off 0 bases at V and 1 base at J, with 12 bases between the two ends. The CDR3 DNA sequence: TGTGCCAGCAGCCAAGAGGGACCATCGCAGAACACTGAAGCTTTCTTT. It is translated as CASSQEGPSQNTEAFF.

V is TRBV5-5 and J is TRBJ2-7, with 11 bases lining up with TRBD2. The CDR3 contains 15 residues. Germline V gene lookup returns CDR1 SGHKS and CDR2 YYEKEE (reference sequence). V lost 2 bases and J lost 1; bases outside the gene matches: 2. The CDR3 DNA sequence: TGTGCCAGCAGCTTCACTAGCGGGAGATCCTACGAGCAGTACTTC. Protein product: CASSFTSGRSYEQYF.

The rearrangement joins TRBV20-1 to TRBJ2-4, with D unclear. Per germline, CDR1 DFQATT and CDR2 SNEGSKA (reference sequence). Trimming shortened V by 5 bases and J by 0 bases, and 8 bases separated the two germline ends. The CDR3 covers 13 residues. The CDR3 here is CSAGPLAKNIQYF. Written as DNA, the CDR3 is TGCAGTGCTGGACCCTTAGCCAAAAACATTCAGTACTTC.

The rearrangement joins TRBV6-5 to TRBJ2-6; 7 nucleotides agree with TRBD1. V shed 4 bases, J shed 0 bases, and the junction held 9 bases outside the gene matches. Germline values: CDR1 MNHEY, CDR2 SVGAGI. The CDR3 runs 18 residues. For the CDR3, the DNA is TGTGCCAGCAGTTGGGACCGGGACAGTCTCTCTGGGGCCAACGTCCTGACTTTC. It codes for CASSWDRDSLSGANVLTF.

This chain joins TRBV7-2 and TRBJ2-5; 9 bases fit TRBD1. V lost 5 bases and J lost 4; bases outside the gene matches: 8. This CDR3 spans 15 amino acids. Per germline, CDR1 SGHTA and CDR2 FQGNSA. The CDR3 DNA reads TGTGCCAGCAGCCTCTGGGACAGGGCGGGAGAGACCCAGTACTTC. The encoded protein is CASSLWDRAGETQYF. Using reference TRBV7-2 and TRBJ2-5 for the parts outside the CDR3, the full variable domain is GAGVSQSPSNKVTEKGKDVELRCDPISGHTALYWYRQSLGQGLEFLIYFQGNSAPDKSGLPSDRFSAERTGGSVSTLTIQRTQQEDSAVYLCASSLWDRAGETQYFGPGTRLLVL.

Here the CDR3 reads CASSYSIWESNQPQHF. The CDR3 coding sequence is TGTGCCAGCAGTTACTCGATATGGGAGAGCAATCAGCCCCAGCATTTT. The chain has TRBV6-2 or TRBV6-3 and TRBJ1-5; D not resolved. The germline gives CDR1 MNHEY, CDR2 SVGEGT. The CDR3 spans 16 residues. The V and J ends lost 0 bases and 1 base respectively, with 10 bases between them.

The CDR3 coding sequence is TGTGCTAGTGGCCGACCCCCGACTAGCGGATCTCAAGAGACCCAGTACTTC. Translating it yields CASGRPPTSGSQETQYF. This chain joins TRBV12-5 and TRBJ2-5; TRBD2 matches 9 bases. Losses at the gene ends were 6 bases for V and 2 bases for J; bases not matched to a gene: 13. The CDR3 has 17 amino acids. Germline V gives CDR1 LGHNT, CDR2 FRNRAP.

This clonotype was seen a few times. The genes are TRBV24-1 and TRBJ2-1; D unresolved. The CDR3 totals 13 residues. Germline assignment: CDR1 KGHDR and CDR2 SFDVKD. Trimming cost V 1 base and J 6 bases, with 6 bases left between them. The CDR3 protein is CATSDFNGNEQFF. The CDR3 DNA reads TGTGCCACCAGTGATTTCAACGGCAATGAGCAGTTCTTC.

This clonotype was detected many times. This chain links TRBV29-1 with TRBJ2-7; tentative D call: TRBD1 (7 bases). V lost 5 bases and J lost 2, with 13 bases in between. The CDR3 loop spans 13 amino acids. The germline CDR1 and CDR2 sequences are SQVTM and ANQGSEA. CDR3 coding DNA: TGCAGCGTTACAGCCAGGGGGGCCTACGAGCAGTACTTC. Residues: CSVTARGAYEQYF.

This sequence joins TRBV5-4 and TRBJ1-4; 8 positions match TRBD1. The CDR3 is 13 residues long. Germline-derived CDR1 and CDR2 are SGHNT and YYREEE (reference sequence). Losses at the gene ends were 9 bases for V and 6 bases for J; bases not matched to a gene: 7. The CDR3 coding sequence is TGTGCCACCTTTACAGGGGGAGATGAAAAACTGTTTTTT. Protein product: CATFTGGDEKLFF.

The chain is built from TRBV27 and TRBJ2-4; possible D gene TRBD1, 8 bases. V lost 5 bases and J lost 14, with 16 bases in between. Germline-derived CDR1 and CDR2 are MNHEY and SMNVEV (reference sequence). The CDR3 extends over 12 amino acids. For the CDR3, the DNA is TGTGCCAGCAGTCCTCGACAGGGGAGGGAGTACTTC. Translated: CASSPRQGREYF.

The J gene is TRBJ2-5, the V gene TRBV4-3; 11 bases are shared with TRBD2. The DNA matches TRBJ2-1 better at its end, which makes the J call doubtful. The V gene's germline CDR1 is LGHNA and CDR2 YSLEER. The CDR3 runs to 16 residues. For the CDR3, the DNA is TGCGCCAGCAGCCTTAGCGGGAGGGGAGCCTACAATGAGCAGTTCTTC. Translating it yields CASSLSGRGAYNEQFF.

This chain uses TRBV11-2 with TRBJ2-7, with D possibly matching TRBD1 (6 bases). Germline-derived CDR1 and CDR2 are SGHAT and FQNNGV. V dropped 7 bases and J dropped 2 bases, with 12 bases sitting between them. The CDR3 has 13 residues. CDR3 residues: CASTVGATYEQYF. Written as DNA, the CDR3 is TGTGCCAGCACGGTGGGGGCGACCTACGAGCAGTACTTC.

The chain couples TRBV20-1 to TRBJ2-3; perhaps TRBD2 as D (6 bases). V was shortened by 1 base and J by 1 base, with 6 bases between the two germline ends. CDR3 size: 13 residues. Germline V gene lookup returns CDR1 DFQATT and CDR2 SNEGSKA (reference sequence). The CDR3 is CSARAGGTDTQYF. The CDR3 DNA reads TGCAGTGCTAGAGCGGGAGGCACAGATACGCAGTATTTT.

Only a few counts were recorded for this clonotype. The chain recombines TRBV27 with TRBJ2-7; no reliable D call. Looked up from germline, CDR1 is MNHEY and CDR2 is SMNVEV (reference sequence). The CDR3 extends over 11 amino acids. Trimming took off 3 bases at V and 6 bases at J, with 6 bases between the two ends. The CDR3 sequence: CASSFGLEQYF. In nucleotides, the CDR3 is TGTGCCAGCAGTTTTGGGCTCGAGCAGTACTTC.

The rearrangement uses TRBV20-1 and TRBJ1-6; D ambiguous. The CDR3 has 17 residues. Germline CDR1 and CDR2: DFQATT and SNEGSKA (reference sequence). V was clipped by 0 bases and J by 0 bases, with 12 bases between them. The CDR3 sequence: CSARDYSESSYNSPLHF. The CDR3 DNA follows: TGCAGTGCTAGAGATTATTCCGAAAGCTCCTATAATTCACCCCTCCACTTT.

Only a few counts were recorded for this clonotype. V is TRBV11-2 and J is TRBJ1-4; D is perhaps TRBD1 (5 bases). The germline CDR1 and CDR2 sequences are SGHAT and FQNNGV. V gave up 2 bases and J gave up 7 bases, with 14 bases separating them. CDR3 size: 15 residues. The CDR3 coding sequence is TGTGCCAGCAGCTTATCTGGGACGGAAAGTGAAAAACTGTTTTTT. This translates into CASSLSGTESEKLFF.

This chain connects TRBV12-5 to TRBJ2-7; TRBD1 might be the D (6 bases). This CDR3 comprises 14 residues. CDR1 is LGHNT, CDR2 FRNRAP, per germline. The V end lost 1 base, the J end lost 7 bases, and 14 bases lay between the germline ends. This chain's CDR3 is CASGLGSGTQEQYF. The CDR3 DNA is TGTGCTAGTGGTTTGGGCTCCGGGACACAAGAGCAGTACTTC.

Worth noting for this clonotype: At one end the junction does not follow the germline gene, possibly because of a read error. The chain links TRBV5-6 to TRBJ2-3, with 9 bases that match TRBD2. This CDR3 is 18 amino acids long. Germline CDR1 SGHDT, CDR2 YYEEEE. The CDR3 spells CASSLGGLAGSSVDAQYF. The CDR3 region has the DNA TGTGCCAGCAGCTTGGGTGGCCTAGCGGGAAGCTCGGTAGATGCGCAGTATTTT. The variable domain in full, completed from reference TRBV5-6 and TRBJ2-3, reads DAGVTQSPTHLIKTRGQQVTLRCSPKSGHDTVSWYQQALGQGPQFIFQYYEEEERQRGNFPDRFSGHQFPNYSSELNVNALLLGDSALYLCASSLGGLAGSSVDAQYFGPGTRLTVL.

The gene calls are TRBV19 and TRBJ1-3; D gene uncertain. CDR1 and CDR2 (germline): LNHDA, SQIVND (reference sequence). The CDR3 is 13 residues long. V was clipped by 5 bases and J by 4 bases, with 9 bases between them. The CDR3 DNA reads TGTGCCAGTAGTCCGCCGAACGGAAACACCATATATTTT. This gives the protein CASSPPNGNTIYF.

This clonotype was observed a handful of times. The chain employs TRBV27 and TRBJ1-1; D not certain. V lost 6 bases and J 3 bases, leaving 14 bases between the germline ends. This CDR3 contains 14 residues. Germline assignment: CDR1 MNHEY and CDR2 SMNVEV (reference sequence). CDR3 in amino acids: CASSLLGRYTEAFF. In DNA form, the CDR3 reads TGTGCCAGCAGCCTGTTGGGTCGGTACACTGAAGCTTTCTTT.

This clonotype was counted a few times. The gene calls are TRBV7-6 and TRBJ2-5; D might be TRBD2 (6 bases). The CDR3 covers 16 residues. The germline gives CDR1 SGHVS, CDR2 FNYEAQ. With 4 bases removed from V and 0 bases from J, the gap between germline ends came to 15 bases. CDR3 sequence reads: CASSSRGSPNQETQYF. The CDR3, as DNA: TGTGCCAGCAGCTCACGGGGGAGCCCCAACCAAGAGACCCAGTACTTC.

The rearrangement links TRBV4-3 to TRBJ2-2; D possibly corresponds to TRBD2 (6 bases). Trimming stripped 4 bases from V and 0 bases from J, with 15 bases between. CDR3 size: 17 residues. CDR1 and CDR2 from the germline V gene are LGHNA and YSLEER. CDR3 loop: CASSPAGRGTNTGELFF. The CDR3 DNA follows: TGCGCCAGCAGCCCAGCGGGCCGGGGGACGAACACCGGGGAGCTGTTTTTT.

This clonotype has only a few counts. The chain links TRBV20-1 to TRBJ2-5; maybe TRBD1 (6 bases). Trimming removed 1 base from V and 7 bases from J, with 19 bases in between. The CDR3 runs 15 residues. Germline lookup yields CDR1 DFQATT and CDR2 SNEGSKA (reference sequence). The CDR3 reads CSARASQGPSGTQYF. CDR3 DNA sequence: TGCAGTGCTAGAGCCTCGCAGGGGCCCTCAGGGACCCAGTACTTC.

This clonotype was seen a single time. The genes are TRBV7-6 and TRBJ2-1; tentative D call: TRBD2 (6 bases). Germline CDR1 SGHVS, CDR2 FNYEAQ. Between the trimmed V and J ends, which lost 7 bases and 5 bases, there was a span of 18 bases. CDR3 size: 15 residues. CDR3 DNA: TGTGCCAGCAATTCGAGGGGCGGACTAAACAATGAGCAGTTCTTC. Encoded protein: CASNSRGGLNNEQFF. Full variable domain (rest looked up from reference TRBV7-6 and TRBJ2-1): GAGVSQSPRYKVTKRGQDVALRCDPISGHVSLYWYRQALGQGPEFLTYFNYEAQQDKSGLPNDRFSAERPEGSISTLTIQRTEQRDSAMYRCASNSRGGLNNEQFFGPGTRLTVL.

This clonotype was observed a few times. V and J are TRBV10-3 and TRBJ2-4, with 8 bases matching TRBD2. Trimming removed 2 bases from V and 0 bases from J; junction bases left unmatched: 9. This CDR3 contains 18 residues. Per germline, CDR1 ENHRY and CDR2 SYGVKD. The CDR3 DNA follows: TGTGCCATCAGTGAGGGGTTAGCGGGAAACCTAGCCAAAAACATTCAGTACTTC. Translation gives CAISEGLAGNLAKNIQYF.

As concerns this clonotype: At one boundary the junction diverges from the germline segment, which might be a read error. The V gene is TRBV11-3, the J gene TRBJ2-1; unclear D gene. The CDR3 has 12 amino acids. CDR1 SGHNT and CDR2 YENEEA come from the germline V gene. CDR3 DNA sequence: TGTACCAGCAGCCAGAATCTTGGTGAGCAGTTCTTC. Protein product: CTSSQNLGEQFF.

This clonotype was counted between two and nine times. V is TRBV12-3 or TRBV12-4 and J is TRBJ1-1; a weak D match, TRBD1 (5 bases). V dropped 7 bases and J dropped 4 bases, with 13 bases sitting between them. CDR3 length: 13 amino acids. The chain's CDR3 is CASTVPGGTEAFF. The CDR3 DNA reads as TGTGCCAGCACCGTCCCTGGGGGCACTGAAGCTTTCTTT.

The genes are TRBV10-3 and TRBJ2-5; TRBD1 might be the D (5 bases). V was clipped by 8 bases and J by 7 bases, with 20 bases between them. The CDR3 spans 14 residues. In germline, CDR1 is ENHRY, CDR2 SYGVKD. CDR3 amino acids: CAIEPGRGSGTQYF. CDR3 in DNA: TGTGCCATCGAGCCAGGGCGAGGTTCGGGGACCCAGTACTTC.

The DNA of the CDR3 is TGCAGTGCTGAATGGGGAGAGGGGGCGTTCTACGAGCAGTACTTC. Its protein is CSAEWGEGAFYEQYF. This chain joins TRBV20-1 and TRBJ2-7; the match to TRBD1 covers 7 bases. Germline CDR1 is DFQATT and CDR2 is SNEGSKA (reference sequence). V gave up 5 bases and J gave up 3 bases; unmatched junction bases: 13. CDR3 length equals 15 residues.